The following is a TCR beta chain sequence with its context. This specimen comes from a study of long-term antiretroviral therapy in people with HIV. There were no participants with HIV treated outside the United States. Every specimen held between roughly 1-11 million cryopreserved PBMC. These were thawed and washed before DNA extraction. Trimming took off 6 bases at V and 0 bases at J, with 21 bases between the two ends. Germline-derived CDR1 and CDR2 are GTSNPN and SVGIG (reference sequence). The length of the CDR3 is 18 residues. Samples were assayed with immunoSEQ v3.0 at survey level. Sequencing was intended to reach about 40,000-55,000 T-cell genomes per sample. Profiled with immunoSEQ multiplex PCR; TCRdb holds only in-frame clones, not every one. The sample holds under 30,000 clones, about 80% seen once.

V is TRBV30 and J is TRBJ2-6; possibly TRBD1 or TRBD2 for D (5 bases each). Sequencing used unsorted PBMCs, obtained 1.1 years before starting antiretroviral therapy. This TCR was sampled from a woman aged 30 to 39 with HIV. The chain's CDR3 is CACLDPPGLNSGANVLTF. CDR3 nucleotide sequence: TGTGCCTGCCTTGATCCCCCGGGGCTGAACTCTGGGGCCAACGTCCTGACTTTC.